Listed below are T cell receptor beta chains from one sample, sequenced in a study of CD8 T cells in Susac syndrome. One entry per CDR3 protein results from TCRdb running MiXCR on the immunoSEQ multiplex PCR reads. The sample records roughly 130,000 distinct CDR3 sequences, 85% to 95% being singletons. The sequenced sample consisted of CD8+ T cells from PBMCs. Source of these receptors: a human donor with Susac syndrome. CDR3s include the opening cysteine and the closing phenylalanine or tryptophan. A D gene is named only where the DNA matches it firmly. Not every row has a clone size; where given, it reads once, few, many or a size class.

clone_size d_call j_call v_call cdr3_aa cdr3_nt
. . TRBJ1-2 TRBV7-9 CASSAAAMESIGGYTF TGTGCCAGCAGCGCAGCCGCCATGGAGTCTATAGGTGGCTACACCTTC
once TRBD1 TRBJ2-5 TRBV5-1 CASSPRTGPETQYF TGCGCCAGCAGCCCACGGACAGGGCCAGAGACCCAGTACTTC
. . TRBJ1-6 TRBV6-5 CASSGRINSPLHF TGTGCCAGCAGTGGACGGATTAATTCACCCCTCCACTTT
. . TRBJ2-1 TRBV11-2 CASSFNHEQFF TGTGCCAGCAGCTTTAACCATGAGCAGTTCTTC
once TRBD2 TRBJ2-7 TRBV15 CATSRGVGTSGELWYEQYF TGTGCCACCAGCAGAGGGGTAGGGACTAGCGGGGAACTGTGGTACGAGCAGTACTTC
. TRBD1 TRBJ1-2 TRBV5-1 CASSSLGTAYGYTF TGCGCCAGCAGCTCCCTTGGGACAGCTTATGGCTACACCTTC
. . TRBJ2-2 TRBV12-3/TRBV12-4 CASSPVLGGELFF TGTGCCAGCAGTCCGGTTTTGGGCGGGGAGCTGTTTTTT
. TRBD1 TRBJ2-7 TRBV9 CASSEGGQPYEQYF TGTGCCAGCAGCGAAGGGGGACAGCCCTACGAGCAGTACTTC
. . TRBJ2-7 TRBV5-1 CASSFRPVYEQYF TGCGCCAGCAGCTTTAGGCCAGTCTACGAGCAGTACTTC
. . TRBJ1-2 TRBV7-9 CASSIRRQENTNGYTF TGTGCCAGCAGCATCAGAAGACAGGAGAACACTAATGGCTACACCTTC
. TRBD1 TRBJ2-7 TRBV7-6 CASSPGQGMPHYEQYF TGTGCCAGCAGCCCCGGACAGGGCATGCCCCATTACGAGCAGTACTTC
. . TRBJ1-2 TRBV5-4 CASSLLGGYTF TGTGCCAGCAGCTTGCTTGGTGGCTACACCTTC
. . TRBJ1-2 TRBV29-1 CSAPISSGGYTF TGCAGCGCGCCTATTTCTTCTGGAGGCTACACCTTC
. . TRBJ2-7 TRBV4-1 CASSQDPGSSYEQYF TGCGCCAGCAGCCAAGATCCAGGCAGCTCCTACGAGCAGTACTTC
. . TRBJ2-7 TRBV30 CAWAGPGIEQYF TGTGCCTGGGCCGGGCCCGGGATCGAGCAGTACTTC
. TRBD1 TRBJ1-5 TRBV12-3/TRBV12-4 CASRGQAGQPQHF TGTGCCAGCAGAGGACAGGCGGGTCAGCCCCAGCATTTT
. . TRBJ1-1 TRBV20-1 CSALELGAGTNTEAFF TGCAGTGCTCTGGAGCTGGGGGCAGGGACGAACACTGAAGCTTTCTTT
. . TRBJ1-5 TRBV23-1 CASSQSRDSLERQPQHF TGCGCCAGCAGTCAATCGAGAGACAGTCTCGAAAGGCAGCCCCAGCATTTT
. TRBD2 TRBJ2-5 TRBV18 CASSPGGQETQYF TGTGCCAGCTCCCCCGGGGGGCAAGAGACCCAGTACTTC
. TRBD2 TRBJ2-7 TRBV7-2 CASSLIVSGGEEQYF TGTGCCAGCAGCTTAATAGTTAGCGGGGGTGAAGAGCAGTACTTC
. . TRBJ2-6 TRBV20-1 CSARDIGFDGANVLTF TGCAGTGCTAGAGATATCGGGTTCGATGGGGCCAACGTCCTGACTTTC
once TRBD2 TRBJ2-2 TRBV27 CASTAGVAGELFF TGTGCCAGCACAGCGGGGGTAGCCGGGGAGCTGTTTTTT
. TRBD1 TRBJ1-6 TRBV9 CASSVGGTGPNSPLHF TGTGCCAGCAGCGTAGGTGGGACAGGCCCAAATTCACCCCTCCACTTT
once . TRBJ1-2 TRBV29-1 CSVAGPYGYTF TGCAGCGTCGCAGGGCCCTATGGCTACACCTTC
. TRBD2 TRBJ2-7 TRBV6-2/TRBV6-3 CASSYRLAGVNEQYF TGTGCCAGCAGTTACAGACTAGCGGGGGTGAACGAGCAGTACTTC
. TRBD1 TRBJ2-5 TRBV13 CASSLSDRGLGETQYF TGTGCCAGCAGCTTATCAGACAGGGGGCTTGGAGAGACCCAGTACTTC
. TRBD1 TRBJ2-6 TRBV7-9 CASSLEGARGANVLTF TGTGCCAGCAGCTTAGAGGGGGCGCGTGGGGCCAACGTCCTGACTTTC
. TRBD2 TRBJ2-1 TRBV15 CATSRRLAGSEQFF TGTGCCACCAGCAGACGACTAGCGGGGAGTGAGCAGTTCTTC
. TRBD2 TRBJ2-5 TRBV7-2 CASSGSGGAGETQYF TGTGCCAGCAGCGGTAGCGGGGGGGCGGGGGAGACCCAGTACTTC
. . TRBJ1-2 TRBV13 CASSLVGSVYGYTF TGTGCCAGCAGCTTAGTGGGCAGCGTCTATGGCTACACCTTC
. TRBD2 TRBJ2-3 TRBV3-1 CASSYSGDSDTQYF TGTGCCAGCAGCTATAGCGGGGACTCAGATACGCAGTATTTT
. . TRBJ2-4 TRBV27 CASSSPRAGVAKNIQYF TGTGCCAGCAGTTCTCCCCGGGCAGGGGTCGCCAAAAACATTCAGTACTTC
. . TRBJ1-4 TRBV7-8 CASSTWGATNEKLFF TGTGCCAGCAGCACTTGGGGTGCAACTAATGAAAAACTGTTTTTT
. TRBD1 TRBJ2-7 TRBV9 CASSAGDRGWDEQYF TGTGCCAGCAGCGCCGGGGACAGGGGATGGGACGAGCAGTACTTC
. TRBD2 TRBJ2-2 TRBV29-1 CSVTSGGAGTGELFF TGCAGCGTTACTAGCGGGGGGGCCGGCACCGGGGAGCTGTTTTTT
once TRBD1 TRBJ1-5 TRBV3-1 CASSQGGQGASQPQHF TGTGCCAGCAGCCAAGGGGGACAGGGAGCGTCTCAGCCCCAGCATTTT
. . TRBJ2-6 TRBV6-6 CASTQGGANVLTF TGTGCCAGCACGCAAGGTGGGGCCAACGTCCTGACTTTC
. . TRBJ2-7 TRBV20-1 CSAREVRTYEQYF TGCAGTGCTAGAGAGGTCAGAACCTACGAGCAGTACTTC
. . TRBJ2-2 TRBV3-1 CASSQGTSTGELFF TGTGCCAGCAGCCAAGGGACCTCGACCGGGGAGCTGTTTTTT
. . TRBJ1-5 TRBV4-1 CASSQTVNQPQHF TGCGCCAGCAGCCAGACAGTCAATCAGCCCCAGCATTTT
once . TRBJ2-3 TRBV20-1 CSGTGLLSTDTQYF TGCAGTGGTACCGGGCTCCTTAGCACAGATACGCAGTATTTT
. TRBD1 TRBJ1-1 TRBV6-2/TRBV6-3 CASRMDREDWMNTEAFF TGTGCCAGCAGGATGGACAGGGAGGACTGGATGAACACTGAAGCTTTCTTT
once TRBD1 TRBJ2-1 TRBV20-1 CSARGTGGSPYNEQFF TGCAGTGCTAGAGGGACAGGGGGATCCCCCTACAATGAGCAGTTCTTC
. . TRBJ2-7 TRBV11-2 CASSLVAGAGYEQYF TGTGCCAGCAGCTTAGTGGCAGGGGCCGGTTACGAGCAGTACTTC
once . TRBJ1-3 TRBV2 CASSDHRDPSGNTIYF TGTGCCAGCAGTGATCACCGGGACCCATCTGGAAACACCATATATTTT
. . TRBJ2-3 TRBV9 CASSADTFSDTQYF TGTGCCAGCAGCGCCGACACGTTCTCAGATACGCAGTATTTT
. . TRBJ2-1 TRBV4-2 CASSQKDQFF TGTGCCAGCAGCCAAAAGGATCAGTTCTTC
. . TRBJ1-5 TRBV4-1 CASSQGGKGSPQHF TGCGCCAGCAGCCAAGGGGGGAAGGGAAGTCCCCAGCATTTT
. TRBD1 TRBJ1-1 TRBV2 CASRDRVTEAFF TGTGCCAGCCGGGACAGGGTAACTGAAGCTTTCTTT
. . TRBJ1-1 TRBV9 CASSVYGTNTEAFF TGTGCCAGCAGCGTTTACGGGACGAACACTGAAGCTTTCTTT
. TRBD2 TRBJ2-3 TRBV12-3/TRBV12-4 CASSLELAGGEDTQYF TGTGCCAGCAGTTTAGAGCTAGCGGGGGGGGAAGATACGCAGTATTTT
. . TRBJ1-5 TRBV27 CASGTTYSNQPQHF TGTGCCAGCGGGACGACTTATAGCAATCAGCCCCAGCATTTT
. TRBD2 TRBJ2-1 TRBV4-1 CASSQLTSGAYNEQFF TGCGCCAGCAGCCAACTGACTAGCGGGGCCTACAATGAGCAGTTCTTC
. . TRBJ1-5 TRBV29-1 CSVVLKGELSNQPQHF TGCAGCGTTGTCTTAAAGGGGGAACTTAGCAATCAGCCCCAGCATTTT